The TCR beta chain described here comes from a study of CD8 T cells in ankylosing spondylitis. Study-wide results and caveats: Earlier literature documents some of the motif variants in reactive arthritis synovial fluid and blood. Blood from ankylosing spondylitis patients appeared to carry a characteristic roughly 8-variant TCR beta motif.

This clonotype was counted only a few times. No antigen is known for it. The junction departs from germline at one end; a sequencing error may be responsible. Generation of TCR beta libraries employed quantitative 5'-RACE incorporating molecular barcodes. TCRdb re-derived calls from the 5' RACE reads in MiXCR, one entry per CDR3 protein. The sample records about 330,000 distinct CDR3 sequences, around 8% being singletons. The CDR3 is made up of 14 amino acids. The germline gives CDR1 SEHNR, CDR2 FQNEAQ (reference sequence). Specimen: blood, either unsorted or a sorted T cell fraction (not recorded which). V and J are TRBV7-9 and TRBJ2-7, with D unclear. This TCR was recovered from a male donor with ankylosing spondylitis. The CDR3 DNA reads TGTGCCAGCAGCTTGGTAGGACCCTCCGACGAGCAGTACTTC. Translating gives CASSLVGPSDEQYF.